One sample yielded the 10 T cell receptor beta chains listed below, sequenced in a study of blood T cell repertoires in COVID-19. The repertoire was sequenced with immunoSEQ multiplex PCR; TCRdb's copy has only in-frame clones and lacks some. The sample lists 170,000 or so clones; around nine tenths were seen once. The sample was peripheral blood. Every receptor here comes from a woman in her late teens or twenties who had recovered from COVID-19.

V is TRBV18 and J is TRBJ2-7, with 10 positions matching TRBD2. V gave up 5 bases and J gave up 2 bases; unmatched junction bases: 3. CDR1 is KGHSH and CDR2 is LQKENI in the germline V gene. This CDR3 contains 14 residues. The CDR3 loop reads CASSLAGGAYEQYF. CDR3 nucleotide sequence: TGTGCCAGCTCATTAGCGGGGGGCGCCTACGAGCAGTACTTC. Full variable domain (missing parts from reference TRBV18 and TRBJ2-7): NAGVMQNPRHLVRRRGQEARLRCSPMKGHSHVYWYRQLPEEGLKFMVYLQKENIIDESGMPKERFSAEFPKEGPSILRIQQVVRGDSAAYFCASSLAGGAYEQYFGPGTRLTVT.

This chain joins TRBV27 and TRBJ2-3, with TRBD1 as a possible D gene (6 bases). This CDR3 spans 15 amino acids. Germline CDR1 reads MNHEY; CDR2 reads SMNVEV (reference sequence). Trimming pared 4 bases from V and 6 bases from J, leaving 17 bases between. The CDR3 here is CASSSSLQGRDTQYF. The CDR3 DNA sequence: TGTGCCAGCAGTTCTTCACTACAGGGTAGGGATACGCAGTATTTT.

The V and J genes are TRBV15 and TRBJ2-1; TRBD2 is a possible D gene (5 bases). CDR1 is LNHNV and CDR2 is YYDKDF in the germline V gene (reference sequence). This CDR3 is 15 amino acids long. V lost 5 bases and J lost 6, with 17 bases in between. The CDR3 nucleotides read TGTGCCACCAGCCTGGACCGAGCTAGCACCAATGAGCAGTTCTTC. It yields the protein CATSLDRASTNEQFF. Based on the CDR3 plus reference TRBV15 and TRBJ2-1, the full variable domain is DAMVIQNPRYQVTQFGKPVTLSCSQTLNHNVMYWYQQKSSQAPKLLFHYYDKDFNNEADTPDNFQSRRPNTSFCFLDIRSPGLGDTAMYLCATSLDRASTNEQFFGPGTRLTVL.

J is TRBJ1-2 and V is TRBV5-4; perhaps TRBD1 as D (5 bases). CDR1 and CDR2 (germline): SGHNT, YYREEE (reference sequence). This CDR3 is 14 amino acids long. Trimming cost V 4 bases and J 3 bases, with 13 bases left between them. CDR3 sequence (DNA): TGTGCCAGCAGCCCTCGGGCGACAGACTATGGCTACACCTTC. Translating it yields CASSPRATDYGYTF.

The genes are TRBV7-9 and TRBJ2-4; 15 nucleotides match TRBD2. Trimming took 5 bases from V and 11 from J; bases not matched to a gene: 4. Germline V gene data show CDR1 as SEHNR and CDR2 as FQNEAQ (reference sequence). CDR3 length: 14 amino acids. As DNA, the CDR3 is TGTGCCAGCAGCGAGGGACTAGCGGGAGGTGTTCAGTACTTC. Residues: CASSEGLAGGVQYF.

The rearrangement joins TRBV5-4 to TRBJ2-2; 7 bases align to TRBD1. In germline, CDR1 is SGHNT, CDR2 YYREEE (reference sequence). The CDR3 contains 16 residues. After removal of 4 bases from V and 3 bases from J, the junction contained 9 bases not matched to a gene. The DNA for the CDR3 is TGTGCCAGCAGCAGTGACAGGGTGAAGGACACCGGGGAGCTGTTTTTT. Amino acids: CASSSDRVKDTGELFF.

On this clone itself: The sample carries other DNA sequences with the same CDR3. The V and J genes are TRBV19 and TRBJ1-5; 10 nucleotides align to TRBD1. Losses at the gene ends were 11 bases for V and 5 bases for J; bases not matched to a gene: 6. The CDR3 runs 13 residues. The germline CDR1 and CDR2 sequences are LNHDA and SQIVND (reference sequence). CDR3 sequence: CASRDRGHQPQHF. The CDR3 DNA is TGTGCCTCTCGAGACAGGGGGCATCAGCCCCAGCATTTT.

This chain connects TRBV2 to TRBJ2-1, with 9 bases fitting TRBD2. In germline, CDR1 is SNHLY, CDR2 FYNNEI. This CDR3 spans 16 amino acids. V lost 2 bases, J lost 2 bases, and 4 bases stayed unmatched. The CDR3 DNA reads TGTGCCAGCAGTGAAAGAGGGACTAGCCCCTACAATGAGCAGTTCTTC. Protein product: CASSERGTSPYNEQFF. Looking up the rest from reference TRBV2 and TRBJ2-1 gives the full variable domain: EPEVTQTPSHQVTQMGQEVILRCVPISNHLYFYWYRQILGQKVEFLVSFYNNEISEKSEIFDDQFSVERPDGSNFTLKIRSTKLEDSAMYFCASSERGTSPYNEQFFGPGTRLTVL.

The rearrangement links TRBV9 to TRBJ2-5, with TRBD1 identical over 9 bases. The V gene end was trimmed by 7 bases and the J gene end by 5 bases; junction bases not matched to a gene: 12. Germline-derived CDR1 and CDR2 are SGDLS and YYNGEE. This CDR3 has 15 residues. CDR3 sequence (DNA): TGTGCCAGCGCCCGGGACAGGGATAGAACTGAGACCCAGTACTTC. Protein product: CASARDRDRTETQYF.

This sequence joins TRBV6-2 or TRBV6-3 and TRBJ1-5, with a possible D match to TRBD1 (5 bases). The V end lost 6 bases, the J end lost 3 bases, and 15 bases lay between the germline ends. Germline V gene sequence: CDR1 MNHEY, CDR2 SVGEGT. The CDR3 totals 15 residues. CDR3 sequence reads: CASSLGQGNNQPQHF. CDR3 DNA: TGTGCCAGCAGCCTAGGCCAGGGAAACAATCAGCCCCAGCATTTT.